The 2 T cell receptor beta chains given below trace back to one sample, sequenced in a study of T-cell reconstitution after alpha-beta-depleted transplantation in children. Unique molecular identifiers featured in how the TCRbeta library was prepared. TCRdb ran MiXCR on the PCR reads and lists one entry per CDR3 protein. The sample contains about 270,000 distinct CDR3 sequences, 9.9% of which appear only once. The sample in question was PBMCs from the stem cell graft donor, obtained from the stem cell graft. Receptors were obtained from a human donor who donated a stem cell graft to a child with SCID.

As to this clonotype: With a much larger clone just one base away, this may be a read error. The chain combines TRBV20-1 with TRBJ2-3; D uncertain. This CDR3 contains 12 residues. V shed 5 bases and J shed 8 bases, with 14 bases lying between them. Germline V lookup: CDR1 DFQATT, CDR2 SNEGSKA (reference sequence). The CDR3 coding sequence is TGCAGTGCTCGCCCCGGCGCAGCTACGCAGTATTTT. It codes for CSARPGAATQYF.

There are a few counts of this clonotype. One end of the junction fails to match germline, which may point to a read error. The chain employs TRBV7-9 and TRBJ1-1; D might be TRBD1 (6 bases). The germline gives CDR1 SEHNR, CDR2 FQNEAQ (reference sequence). This CDR3 region has 11 residues. CDR3 sequence: CASSLEGGTIF. The CDR3 DNA is TGTGCCAGCAGCTTAGAGGGGGGTACGATCTTT.